This T cell receptor beta chain was observed in a study of molecular identifiers for immune sequencing clone quantification. General observations from the study: The study found clones above 20 RNA copies held over 98% of effector molecules and under 1% in naive cells. Should identical TCR molecules share a barcode, the sizes of highly expanded clones could be underestimated.

Between about 19,000 and 1,100,000 sorted cells, with 10%, 30% or 50% RNA, yielded naive CD8 libraries. The CDR3 is 15 amino acids. Trimming cost V 4 bases and J 1 base, with 13 bases left between them. Germline-derived CDR1 and CDR2 are SGDLS and YYNGEE. TCRdb itself ran the PCR reads through MiXCR, one entry per CDR3 protein. In the table there are nearly 55,000 distinct CDR3 sequences, roughly 38% of which are singletons. A remark on this clonotype: The antigen is undetermined.

V usage is TRBV9 and J usage is TRBJ2-3, with D maybe TRBD1 (6 bases). This TCR came from a human donor in good health. Some libraries in this study had Jurkat cell RNA spiked in. Sequenced material: naive CD8+ T cells from blood, with Jurkat cell RNA spiked in. The subset was: FACS-sorted CD8+CD4-CCR7+CD45RA+ naive T cells. The CDR3 DNA is TGTGCCAGCAGCCCCTTTGAGGGGGGCACAGATACGCAGTATTTT. Protein product: CASSPFEGGTDTQYF.